These 18 T cell receptor beta chains were sequenced from one sample in a study of blood T cells in healthy people across ages. Primed by a sample-barcoded 5' primer and a J-beta primer mix, a second PCR proceeded for roughly 6 to 12 cycles. TCRdb reprocessed the 5' RACE reads via MiXCR and lists one record per CDR3 protein. The sample holds about 680,000 distinct CDR3 sequences; roughly 50% are singletons and the top ten take roughly 34%. The specimen sequenced was blood. The receptor set was obtained from a woman aged 55-75 years in good health.

This chain joins TRBV10-3 and TRBJ2-6; D perhaps matches TRBD1 (5 bases). V shed 5 bases and J shed 1 base, with 9 bases lying between them. In germline, CDR1 is ENHRY, CDR2 SYGVKD. The CDR3 contains 15 residues. CDR3 region: CAISSAGSGANVLTF. Written as DNA, the CDR3 is TGTGCCATCAGTTCTGCAGGGTCTGGGGCCAACGTCCTGACTTTC.

This chain connects TRBV4-3 to TRBJ1-6, with 8 bases aligning to TRBD1. Germline V gives CDR1 LGHNA, CDR2 YSLEER. With V trimmed by 0 bases and J by 10 bases, 5 bases remained unmatched. CDR3 length equals 15 residues. CDR3 coding DNA: TGCGCCAGCAGCCAAGAGACAGGGGATGGGTCACCCCTCCACTTT. Amino acids: CASSQETGDGSPLHF.

The rearrangement links TRBV6-2 or TRBV6-3 to TRBJ1-1; tentatively, D is TRBD1 (5 bases). The V gene lost 2 bases and the J gene lost 4 bases, with 14 bases spanning the gap. The CDR3 length is 15 residues. The germline gives CDR1 MNHEY, CDR2 SVGEGT. The CDR3 DNA sequence: TGTGCCAGCAGTTACGCCCGTGAGGGGAGCACTGAAGCTTTCTTT. This codes for CASSYAREGSTEAFF.

This clonotype was found a few times. This chain uses TRBV29-1 with TRBJ2-5; D ambiguous. Germline CDR1 reads SQVTM; CDR2 reads ANQGSEA. Deletions cut 4 bases from V and 4 bases from J, with 10 bases between. There are 12 residues in the CDR3. Here the CDR3 DNA reads TGCAGCGTTGCAGTGGGTGGAGAGACCCAGTACTTC. This encodes CSVAVGGETQYF.

The chain joins TRBV18 to TRBJ2-5; no clear D gene. Germline V gene sequence: CDR1 KGHSH, CDR2 LQKENI. The CDR3 has 15 amino acids. The V gene lost 0 bases and the J gene lost 3 bases, with 11 bases spanning the gap. CDR3 protein: CASSPPGGRKETQYF. DNA for the CDR3: TGTGCCAGCTCACCACCCGGCGGCAGAAAAGAGACCCAGTACTTC.

In nucleotides, the CDR3 is TGTGCCAGCAGTTACAGGTTTTTGGCTTTTACGAAGACTAGCGGGAGTACGTACGAGCAGTACTTC. This encodes CASSYRFLAFTKTSGSTYEQYF. This chain uses TRBV6-2 or TRBV6-3 with TRBJ2-5; 12 bases fit TRBD2. The J call is in doubt because the DNA end fits TRBJ2-7 better. This CDR3 comprises 22 residues. Germline V gives CDR1 MNHEY, CDR2 SVGEGT.

This clonotype came up a few times. This could be a read error, since a much larger clone is one nucleotide away. This sequence joins TRBV2 and TRBJ2-7; TRBD2 aligns across 10 bases. The ends lost 7 bases at V and 0 bases at J; junction bases unmatched: 3. This CDR3 comprises 14 residues. Per germline, CDR1 SNHLY and CDR2 FYNNEI. The CDR3 DNA reads TGTGCCAGCATGCCTAGCGGGAGCTCCTACGAGCAGTACTTC. It translates to CASMPSGSSYEQYF.

V gene TRBV6-5 combines with J gene TRBJ2-1; 7 bases are a match to TRBD1. Germline V gene data show CDR1 as MNHEY and CDR2 as SVGAGI. The CDR3 is 12 amino acids. V trimming: 6 bases; J trimming: 7 bases; junction bases outside the gene matches: 3. CDR3 coding DNA: TGTGCCAGCAGCAACAGGGGAAATGAGCAGTTCTTC. This sequence encodes CASSNRGNEQFF.

This clonotype was recorded a few times. This chain connects TRBV9 to TRBJ2-5; D is ambiguous. V was trimmed by 4 bases and J by 11 bases, leaving 24 bases between them. Germline V gene lookup returns CDR1 SGDLS and CDR2 YYNGEE. This CDR3 has 15 amino acids. The CDR3 loop is CASSPRTTTLAEQYF. The CDR3 coding sequence is TGTGCCAGCAGCCCGAGGACCACTACGCTGGCTGAGCAGTACTTC.

This clonotype has a single count. V is TRBV7-6 and J is TRBJ2-5; TRBD1 aligns across 9 bases. The CDR3 has 15 amino acids. Germline V gene lookup returns CDR1 SGHVS and CDR2 FNYEAQ. The junction had 8 bases not matched to a gene; V was cut back by 5 bases and J by 4 bases. CDR3 bases: TGTGCCAGCAGCCCTGGGACAGGGTCCTCAGAGACCCAGTACTTC. Amino acids: CASSPGTGSSETQYF.

This clonotype was counted only a few times. The CDR3 is CSATSFPSGNTGELFF. CDR3 nucleotides: TGCAGTGCTACCTCTTTCCCTAGCGGGAACACCGGGGAGCTGTTTTTT. The V call is TRBV20-1, the J call TRBJ2-2; 7 bases match TRBD2. Losses at the gene ends were 4 bases for V and 1 base for J; bases not matched to a gene: 9. This CDR3 is built from 16 residues. Germline CDR1 is DFQATT and CDR2 is SNEGSKA (reference sequence).

The sample holds one count of this clonotype. The chain has TRBV4-3 and TRBJ2-5, with 7 positions matching TRBD2. Germline V gives CDR1 LGHNA, CDR2 YSLEER. The CDR3 length is 15 residues. Losses at the gene ends were 4 bases for V and 5 bases for J; bases not matched to a gene: 10. The CDR3 reads CASSRAAGPRETQYF. DNA for the CDR3: TGCGCCAGCAGCCGCGCAGCGGGACCCCGGGAGACCCAGTACTTC.

The J gene is TRBJ2-5, the V gene TRBV20-1; D is unclear. There are 13 residues in the CDR3. CDR1 and CDR2 from the germline V gene are DFQATT and SNEGSKA (reference sequence). V shed 4 bases and J shed 4 bases, with 13 bases lying between them. The DNA of the CDR3 is TGCAGTGCTACGGTGGTGTGGGGAGAGACCCAGTACTTC. Translated, it gives CSATVVWGETQYF.

This clonotype was seen ten or more times. J is TRBJ2-5 and V is TRBV29-1; weak D call: TRBD2 (6 bases). V was clipped by 7 bases and J by 2 bases, with 11 bases between them. Germline V gives CDR1 SQVTM, CDR2 ANQGSEA. This CDR3 is built from 12 residues. DNA of the CDR3: TGCAGCGGAAGACTAGGGCAAGAGACCCAGTACTTC. Protein sequence: CSGRLGQETQYF.

The chain links TRBV9 to TRBJ2-7, with D maybe TRBD1 (5 bases). The length of the CDR3 is 15 residues. V lost 4 bases and J 4 bases, leaving 18 bases between the germline ends. CDR1 SGDLS and CDR2 YYNGEE come from the germline V gene. The chain's CDR3 is CASSMTATPRYEQYF. DNA of the CDR3: TGTGCCAGCAGCATGACAGCGACTCCACGGTACGAGCAGTACTTC.

The chain carries TRBV30 and TRBJ2-7; D call uncertain. V gave up 5 bases and J gave up 3 bases, with 5 bases separating them. The CDR3 extends over 10 amino acids. Germline lookup yields CDR1 GTSNPN and CDR2 SVGIG (reference sequence). CDR3 in DNA: TGTGCCTGGGGCGACTACGAGCAGTACTTC. This sequence encodes CAWGDYEQYF.

V gene TRBV20-1 combines with J gene TRBJ1-4; tentative D call: TRBD1 (5 bases). The germline V gene has CDR1 DFQATT and CDR2 SNEGSKA (reference sequence). This CDR3 region has 14 residues. V was trimmed by 0 bases and J by 0 bases, leaving 5 bases between them. The CDR3 here is CSAREDTTNEKLFF. The CDR3 nucleotides read TGCAGTGCTAGAGAGGACACAACTAATGAAAAACTGTTTTTT.

The chain employs TRBV21-1 and TRBJ1-4. TRBV21-1 is deemed a pseudogene. This CDR3 spans 17 amino acids. CDR3 region: CASSKVGQPATNEKLFF. The CDR3 DNA sequence: TGTGCCAGCAGCAAAGTAGGCCAGCCTGCAACTAATGAAAAACTGTTTTTT.